This entry lists 26 T cell receptor beta chains sequenced from one sample in a study of blood T cell repertoires in COVID-19 (dated by TCRdb to between 2020 and 2021). Library preparation employed the immunoSEQ multiplex PCR assay. Imported from immuneACCESS, the table was reduced by TCRdb to in-frame sequences with V and J called. These copies leave out some clones; in studies compared against another copy, an unresolved V gene accounts for under half, and the cause of the remainder is not known. This sample comprises around 160,000 clones, under 90% of them detected only once. The top ten hold approximately 38% of the sample. Input material: peripheral blood. All receptors derive from a human donor in a cohort sampled during active COVID-19.

The chain combines TRBV9 with TRBJ1-3; 7 bases are a match to TRBD1. The trim removed 0 bases at V and 4 bases at J, leaving 4 bases unmatched. The germline gives CDR1 SGDLS, CDR2 YYNGEE. The CDR3 runs to 15 residues. This CDR3 is CASSVAQGHGNTIYF. DNA for the CDR3: TGTGCCAGCAGCGTAGCACAGGGGCACGGAAACACCATATATTTT. Full variable domain (remainder filled in from reference TRBV9 and TRBJ1-3): DSGVTQTPKHLITATGQRVTLRCSPRSGDLSVYWYQQSLDQGLQFLIQYYNGEERAKGNILERFSAQQFPDLHSELNLSSLELGDSALYFCASSVAQGHGNTIYFGEGSWLTVV.

This sequence joins TRBV9 and TRBJ1-1, with 7 bases that match TRBD1. The CDR3 covers 13 residues. Losses at the gene ends were 3 bases for V and 6 bases for J; bases not matched to a gene: 5. Germline V gene lookup returns CDR1 SGDLS and CDR2 YYNGEE. The CDR3 DNA is TGTGCCAGCAGCGAAAGACAGGGCGCTGAAGCTTTCTTT. Protein sequence: CASSERQGAEAFF.

The chain has TRBV3-1 (or the pseudogene TRBV3-2) and TRBJ1-6; TRBD1 is a possible D gene (6 bases). The CDR3 spans 19 residues. Trimming took 1 base from V and 0 from J, leaving 16 bases between them. From germline, CDR1 is LGHDT and CDR2 YNNKEL (reference sequence). The CDR3 here is CASSQVRQDLSSYNSPLHF. The DNA for the CDR3 is TGTGCCAGCAGCCAAGTCCGACAGGACCTCAGCTCCTATAATTCACCCCTCCACTTT.

The CDR3 spells CASNKPGGTEAFF. DNA of the CDR3: TGTGCCAGCAACAAGCCAGGGGGCACTGAAGCTTTCTTT. The chain uses TRBV7-9 and TRBJ1-1; TRBD1 agrees at 7 bases. Germline-derived CDR1 and CDR2 are SEHNR and FQNEAQ (reference sequence). Trimming cost V 7 bases and J 4 bases; bases outside gene matches: 6. CDR3 length: 13 residues.

V gene TRBV4-3 combines with J gene TRBJ2-1, with TRBD1 matching 9 bases. In germline, CDR1 is LGHNA, CDR2 YSLEER. The CDR3 length is 15 residues. V shed 1 base and J 5 bases; nucleotides not matched to a gene: 3. CDR3 protein: CASSQGQGGNNEQFF. The CDR3 coding sequence is TGCGCCAGCAGCCAAGGACAGGGGGGAAACAATGAGCAGTTCTTC.

The rearrangement joins TRBV6-2 or TRBV6-3 to TRBJ2-3; D is unclear. The CDR3 totals 15 residues. Germline loops: CDR1 MNHEY, CDR2 SVGEGT. Trimming shortened V by 2 bases and J by 4 bases, and 13 bases separated the two germline ends. In DNA, the CDR3 is TGTGCCAGCAGTTACAGAGGTAGCAGATCAGATACGCAGTATTTT. Amino acid sequence: CASSYRGSRSDTQYF.

This clone appeared a single time. The chain uses TRBV11-1 and TRBJ1-5; TRBD1 aligns across 7 bases. The CDR3 spans 14 residues. J was trimmed by 2 bases and V by 8 bases; bases with no gene match: 6. Germline V gene lookup returns CDR1 SGHAT and CDR2 FQDESV (reference sequence). The CDR3 DNA is TGTGCCAGCTCGCAGGGGGGTCGCAATCAGCCCCAGCATTTT. It specifies CASSQGGRNQPQHF.

This clone was observed a single time. The chain is built from TRBV4-3 and TRBJ1-3; the match to TRBD1 covers 10 bases. V trimming: 4 bases; J trimming: 9 bases; junction bases outside the gene matches: 15. The CDR3 length is 17 residues. Germline loops: CDR1 LGHNA, CDR2 YSLEER. The CDR3 bases are TGCGCCAGCAGCCCGAGGACAGGGGGACTCGTTGGCGGCACCATATATTTT. Its protein product is CASSPRTGGLVGGTIYF.

The rearrangement uses TRBV12-3 or TRBV12-4 and TRBJ2-7, with D unresolved. Trimming took 5 bases from V and 7 from J, leaving 15 bases between them. The CDR3 has 13 amino acids. The CDR3 loop is CASSPDGFGEQYF. The CDR3 bases are TGTGCCAGCAGTCCCGATGGTTTCGGGGAGCAGTACTTC.

The gene calls are TRBV15 and TRBJ1-1; D unclear. CDR1 is LNHNV, CDR2 YYDKDF, per germline (reference sequence). Trimming cost V 2 bases and J 5 bases, with 15 bases left between them. This CDR3 is 15 amino acids long. In nucleotides, the CDR3 is TGTGCCACCAGCAGACTAGGACTCCAGAGGACTGAAGCTTTCTTT. This codes for CATSRLGLQRTEAFF.

This chain uses TRBV7-9 with TRBJ2-7; 8 positions match TRBD2. CDR3 length equals 14 residues. Germline CDR1 SEHNR, CDR2 FQNEAQ (reference sequence). With V trimmed by 6 bases and J by 5 bases, 9 bases remained unmatched. CDR3: CASSHGLAVHEQYF. CDR3 coding DNA: TGTGCCAGCAGTCACGGACTAGCAGTCCACGAGCAGTACTTC. Complete variable domain (other parts from reference TRBV7-9 and TRBJ2-7): DTGVSQNPRHKITKRGQNVTFRCDPISEHNRLYWYRQTLGQGPEFLTYFQNEAQLEKSRLLSDRFSAERPKGSFSTLEIQRTEQGDSAMYLCASSHGLAVHEQYFGPGTRLTVT.

The genes are TRBV18 and TRBJ1-5; 7 positions match TRBD1. V dropped 4 bases and J dropped 5; count of bases not matched to a gene: 2. The CDR3 extends over 13 amino acids. The germline V gene encodes CDR1 KGHSH and CDR2 LQKENI. The CDR3 loop is CASSLQGDQPQHF. CDR3 in DNA: TGTGCCAGCTCACTCCAGGGGGATCAGCCCCAGCATTTT.

This rearrangement joins TRBV7-2 to TRBJ1-2, with 7 bases identical to TRBD1. This CDR3 is 15 amino acids long. The germline gives CDR1 SGHTA, CDR2 FQGNSA. V gave up 1 base and J gave up 4 bases; unmatched junction bases: 6. The CDR3 sequence is CASSLGQGSGYGYTF. CDR3 sequence (DNA): TGTGCCAGCAGCTTAGGACAGGGATCCGGCTATGGCTACACCTTC.

This rearrangement joins TRBV30 to TRBJ1-3; D is perhaps TRBD1 (5 bases). Between the trimmed V and J ends, which lost 5 bases and 4 bases, there was a span of 12 bases. Germline loops: CDR1 GTSNPN, CDR2 SVGIG (reference sequence). The CDR3 consists of 13 residues. CDR3 coding DNA: TGTGCCTGGCAGGGTTCTTCAGGAAACACCATATATTTT. This translates into CAWQGSSGNTIYF.

The V and J genes are TRBV3-1 (or the pseudogene TRBV3-2) and TRBJ1-5; 12 bases agree with TRBD1. The CDR3 extends over 18 amino acids. CDR1 and CDR2 (germline): LGHDT, YNNKEL (reference sequence). V lost 0 bases, J lost 5 bases, and 8 bases stayed unmatched. CDR3 sequence: CASSQEPGQGAPDQPQHF. The CDR3 bases are TGTGCCAGCAGCCAAGAGCCGGGACAGGGGGCGCCGGATCAGCCCCAGCATTTT.

The CDR3: CASSQDRQGDEQYF. The DNA of the CDR3 is TGCGCCAGCAGCCAAGATCGACAGGGTGACGAGCAGTACTTC. The chain employs TRBV4-3 and TRBJ2-7; 7 positions agree with TRBD1. Trimming at V came to 0 bases and at J to 5 bases, leaving 4 bases not matched to a gene. CDR1 LGHNA and CDR2 YSLEER come from the germline V gene. This CDR3 has 14 residues.

The rearrangement joins TRBV6-5 to TRBJ2-1; possibly TRBD2 for D (5 bases). The CDR3 runs to 13 residues. In germline, CDR1 is MNHEY, CDR2 SVGAGI. Trimming took off 4 bases at V and 10 bases at J, with 14 bases between the two ends. CDR3 region: CASSFEGLGEQFF. The CDR3 nucleotides read TGTGCCAGCAGTTTCGAGGGTTTGGGGGAGCAGTTCTTC.

The genes are TRBV6-2 or TRBV6-3 and TRBJ2-1, with a weak D call TRBD2 (6 bases). V lost 2 bases and J lost 6, with 8 bases in between. Germline V gene lookup returns CDR1 MNHEY and CDR2 SVGEGT. The length of the CDR3 is 13 residues. CDR3 nucleotide sequence: TGTGCCAGCAGTTACGGGGACTTCAATGAGCAGTTCTTC. Protein product: CASSYGDFNEQFF.

V gene TRBV9 combines with J gene TRBJ1-2; the D is unclear. The CDR3 totals 13 residues. From germline, CDR1 is SGDLS and CDR2 YYNGEE. The V end lost 3 bases, the J end lost 5 bases, and 11 bases lay between the germline ends. The DNA for the CDR3 is TGTGCCAGCAGCGCCAGCCGCGGGTATGGCTACACCTTC. Protein: CASSASRGYGYTF. The entire variable domain, with the rest obtained from reference TRBV9 and TRBJ1-2, is as follows: DSGVTQTPKHLITATGQRVTLRCSPRSGDLSVYWYQQSLDQGLQFLIQYYNGEERAKGNILERFSAQQFPDLHSELNLSSLELGDSALYFCASSASRGYGYTFGSGTRLTVV.

The V gene is TRBV5-5, the J gene TRBJ1-1; 9 nucleotides line up with TRBD1. The length of the CDR3 is 15 residues. Germline CDR1 is SGHKS and CDR2 is YYEKEE (reference sequence). Trimming at V came to 0 bases and at J to 5 bases, leaving 5 bases not matched to a gene. CDR3 DNA: TGTGCCAGCAGCTTGGCGGGGACAGGGAGTACTGAAGCTTTCTTT. It is translated as CASSLAGTGSTEAFF.

The J gene is TRBJ2-7, the V gene TRBV7-2, with 8 bases matching TRBD2. The J segment lost 1 base and the V segment lost 0 bases, leaving 2 bases of the junction unmatched. The CDR3 has 15 amino acids. CDR1 SGHTA and CDR2 FQGNSA come from the germline V gene. CDR3 in DNA: TGTGCCAGCAGCTTAGCGAGCGGGGGTTCCTACGAGCAGTACTTC. It is translated as CASSLASGGSYEQYF.

The rearrangement links TRBV11-2 to TRBJ1-1; 9 bases line up with TRBD1. Looked up from germline, CDR1 is SGHAT and CDR2 is FQNNGV. J gave up 4 bases and V 4 bases, and 4 bases lay outside the gene matches. CDR3 length: 14 amino acids. CDR3 in amino acids: CASSSQGASTEAFF. The CDR3 DNA reads TGTGCCAGCAGCTCACAGGGGGCGAGCACTGAAGCTTTCTTT.

This chain links TRBV6-2 or TRBV6-3 with TRBJ1-1; 9 positions agree with TRBD1. Trimming at V came to 6 bases and at J to 3 bases, leaving 14 bases not matched to a gene. Germline loops: CDR1 MNHEY, CDR2 SVGEGT. The CDR3 has 17 amino acids. DNA for the CDR3: TGTGCCAGCAGCCCCTCCCAGGACAGGGGATTGCACACTGAAGCTTTCTTT. This translates into CASSPSQDRGLHTEAFF.

About this clone: At one end, the junction sequence differs from germline, possibly due to a read error. The V gene is TRBV28, the J gene TRBJ1-2; 9 positions agree with TRBD1. The CDR3 is 16 residues long. The germline V gene encodes CDR1 MDHEN and CDR2 SYDVKM. CDR3 loop: CASILGTGSDNYGYTF. DNA of the CDR3: TGTGCCAGCATTTTAGGGACAGGGTCCGATAACTATGGCTACACCTTC.

The genes are TRBV6-1 and TRBJ1-1; D perhaps matches TRBD1 (6 bases). Germline CDR1 reads MNHNS; CDR2 reads SASEGT. The V end was cut by 3 bases, the J end by 1 base, with 9 bases between. The CDR3 spans 14 residues. CDR3 sequence (DNA): TGTGCCAGCAGTGATAAGGACAGGAACACTGAAGCTTTCTTT. This sequence encodes CASSDKDRNTEAFF.

The rearrangement joins TRBV6-2 or TRBV6-3 to TRBJ2-3; 9 bases fit TRBD2. The CDR3 consists of 15 residues. The germline V gene has CDR1 MNHEY and CDR2 SVGEGT. J gave up 4 bases and V 2 bases, and 4 bases lay outside the gene matches. The CDR3: CASSYGGGASDTQYF. The CDR3 region has the DNA TGTGCCAGCAGTTACGGCGGGGGGGCGTCAGATACGCAGTATTTT.